These T cell receptor beta chains were read from a single sample in a study of OX40 agonist ivuxolimab in advanced cancers. Assay: immunoSEQ multiplex PCR; the TCRdb copy retains only in-frame clones and omits some. The table records 60,000 to 75,000 clones, about 90% of them present only once. The sample was CD4+ or CD8+ T cells sorted from blood, taken in a trial of the OX40 agonist ivuxolimab. Every receptor here comes from an adult with an advanced solid tumor such as melanoma, head and neck, liver or kidney cancer. The CDR3 runs from the conserved cysteine through the conserved F or W. The D gene is left open where the match is weak. Not every row has a clone size; where given, it reads once, few, many or a size class.

size	V	J	D	CDR3	DNA
NA	TRBV6-6	TRBJ2-1	TRBD2	CASSYQREKQFF	TGTGCCAGCAGTTACCAGCGGGAGAAGCAGTTCTTC
NA	TRBV19	TRBJ1-1	NA	CASSIQGLGNTEAFF	TGTGCCAGTAGTATACAGGGGCTCGGGAACACTGAAGCTTTCTTT
NA	TRBV5-1	TRBJ2-1	TRBD2	CASSRRSAGEIEQFF	TGCGCCAGCAGCCGGCGGTCAGCGGGAGAGATTGAGCAGTTCTTC
once	TRBV28	TRBJ2-7	NA	CASRTLYEQYF	TGTGCCAGCAGGACCCTCTACGAGCAGTACTTC
NA	TRBV7-9	TRBJ2-4	NA	CASSFPMSGETKNIQYF	TGTGCCAGCAGCTTTCCTATGTCAGGGGAAACCAAAAACATTCAGTACTTC
NA	TRBV7-3	TRBJ2-7	TRBD2	CASSPGGGPEQYF	TGTGCCAGCAGCCCGGGAGGGGGGCCCGAGCAGTACTTC
NA	TRBV5-6	TRBJ2-7	NA	CASSFGETYEQYF	TGTGCCAGCAGCTTTGGGGAAACCTACGAGCAGTACTTC
NA	TRBV5-4	TRBJ2-2	TRBD1	CASSRDSFTGELFF	TGTGCCAGCAGCCGGGACAGTTTTACCGGGGAGCTGTTTTTT
NA	TRBV15	TRBJ2-3	NA	CATSRVQGTDTQYF	TGTGCCACCAGCAGAGTACAGGGCACAGATACGCAGTATTTT
NA	TRBV5-1	TRBJ2-4	TRBD2	CASSLASGVSKNIQYF	TGCGCCAGCAGCTTGGCTAGCGGGGTATCCAAAAACATTCAGTACTTC
NA	TRBV19	TRBJ2-5	NA	CASSISGQETQYF	TGTGCCAGTAGTATAAGTGGGCAAGAGACCCAGTACTTC
NA	TRBV4-3	TRBJ2-5	NA	CASSQDWMVQETQYF	TGCGCCAGCAGCCAAGATTGGATGGTACAAGAGACCCAGTACTTC
NA	TRBV27	TRBJ2-2	NA	CASSLRSNTGELFF	TGTGCCAGCAGTTTGAGGTCTAACACCGGGGAGCTGTTTTTT
NA	TRBV5-4	TRBJ1-2	NA	CASSPPRPTGNYGYTF	TGTGCCAGCAGCCCACCTCGACCGACAGGAAATTATGGCTACACCTTC
NA	TRBV7-9	TRBJ2-7	NA	CASSLGVEQYF	TGTGCCAGCAGCTTAGGGGTAGAGCAGTACTTC
NA	TRBV7-9	TRBJ2-1	NA	CASSFGYQHNEQFF	TGTGCCAGCAGCTTTGGGTACCAGCACAATGAGCAGTTCTTC
NA	TRBV13	TRBJ2-5	NA	CASSPSTEYQETQYF	TGTGCCAGCAGCCCCTCCACAGAGTACCAAGAGACCCAGTACTTC
NA	TRBV6-6	TRBJ2-1	NA	CASKSGSSYNEQFF	TGTGCCAGCAAATCGGGAAGCTCCTACAATGAGCAGTTCTTC
few	TRBV6-5	TRBJ1-5	NA	CASSLRQHQPQHF	TGTGCCAGCAGTCTCCGACAGCATCAGCCCCAGCATTTT
NA	TRBV28	TRBJ2-7	NA	CASSLSGVGYEQYF	TGTGCCAGCAGTTTATCAGGAGTAGGCTACGAGCAGTACTTC
once	TRBV6-1	TRBJ1-5	NA	CASSEVARNNQPQHF	TGTGCCAGCAGTGAAGTAGCAAGAAATAATCAGCCCCAGCATTTT
once	TRBV10-1	TRBJ2-2	NA	CASSPHRDPRRNTGELFF	TGCGCCAGCAGCCCCCACCGGGACCCCCGGAGGAACACCGGGGAGCTGTTTTTT
NA	TRBV19	TRBJ2-5	TRBD1	CASSTDRGLRETQYF	TGTGCCAGTAGTACAGACAGGGGGCTAAGAGAGACCCAGTACTTC
NA	TRBV21-1	TRBJ2-7	NA	CASSKAGSTSYEQYF	TGTGCCAGCAGCAAAGCAGGTAGCACCTCCTACGAGCAGTACTTC
NA	TRBV28	TRBJ2-1	TRBD2	CASQPSGRRQFF	TGTGCCAGTCAACCTAGCGGGAGACGGCAGTTCTTC
NA	TRBV6-6	TRBJ1-1	TRBD1	CTSRSGDRGTEAFF	TGTACCAGCAGGAGCGGGGACAGAGGGACTGAAGCTTTCTTT
NA	TRBV27	TRBJ1-2	TRBD1	CATRDRNDYGYTF	TGTGCCACCCGGGACAGGAATGACTATGGCTACACCTTC
NA	TRBV7-9	TRBJ2-7	NA	CASSVSSYEQYF	TGTGCCAGCAGCGTCAGCTCCTACGAGCAGTACTTC
NA	TRBV7-8	TRBJ1-4	NA	CASSPVGRAGKLFF	TGTGCCAGCAGCCCTGTGGGCAGGGCAGGAAAACTGTTTTTT
NA	TRBV16	TRBJ2-4	NA	CASSRPRRNIQYF	TGTGCCAGCAGCCGTCCCCGGAGGAACATTCAGTACTTC
NA	TRBV6-5	TRBJ2-7	NA	CASRHDSARIYEQYF	TGTGCCAGCAGACACGACAGTGCCCGTATCTACGAGCAGTACTTC
NA	TRBV4-3	TRBJ1-2	TRBD1	CASSQDGTGHGYTF	TGCGCCAGCAGCCAAGACGGGACAGGGCATGGCTACACCTTC
NA	TRBV5-6	TRBJ2-3	TRBD2	CASSYPGLAGVDTQYF	TGTGCCAGCAGCTATCCGGGACTAGCGGGAGTAGATACGCAGTATTTT
once	TRBV5-4	TRBJ2-1	NA	CASSLLANEQFF	TGTGCCAGCAGCCTCCTTGCCAATGAGCAGTTCTTC
NA	TRBV5-1	TRBJ2-2	TRBD2	CASSSRTSGLGELFF	TGCGCCAGCAGCTCCAGGACTAGCGGCTTGGGGGAGCTGTTTTTT
NA	TRBV6-5	TRBJ2-1	TRBD2	CASSLSGSAGEQFF	TGTGCCAGCTCACTGAGCGGGAGCGCGGGGGAGCAGTTCTTC
NA	TRBV6-5	TRBJ2-7	NA	CASSGGTYEQYF	TGTGCCAGCAGTGGTGGGACCTACGAGCAGTACTTC
NA	TRBV6-6	TRBJ1-5	NA	CASTGPTDQPQHF	TGTGCCAGCACAGGGCCAACAGATCAGCCCCAGCATTTT
NA	TRBV5-4	TRBJ2-2	NA	CASSPGGGRDTGELFF	TGTGCCAGCAGCCCCGGCGGAGGGCGGGACACCGGGGAGCTGTTTTTT
NA	TRBV27	TRBJ2-2	NA	CASSLFPDSLGELFF	TGTGCCAGCAGTTTATTTCCGGACAGTTTGGGGGAGCTGTTTTTT
NA	TRBV9	TRBJ2-3	TRBD2	CASNRLAEPTDTQYF	TGTGCCAGCAACCGACTAGCGGAACCCACAGATACGCAGTATTTT
NA	TRBV5-1	TRBJ2-7	TRBD2	CASSLTSGVGEQYF	TGCGCCAGCAGCCTTACTAGCGGAGTGGGCGAGCAGTACTTC
NA	TRBV5-4	TRBJ1-2	TRBD1	CASSNLAGGGYGYTF	TGTGCCAGCAGCAACTTAGCAGGGGGCGGCTATGGCTACACCTTC
NA	TRBV11-2	TRBJ2-5	NA	CASREGARGVETQYF	TGTGCCAGCAGGGAGGGGGCCCGGGGTGTCGAGACCCAGTACTTC
NA	TRBV5-1	TRBJ2-1	TRBD2	CASSLGGGSMNEQFF	TGCGCCAGCAGCTTGGGGGGCGGGAGTATGAATGAGCAGTTCTTC
NA	TRBV7-9	TRBJ1-5	NA	CASSSGTESQPQHF	TGTGCCAGCAGCTCAGGGACCGAATCTCAGCCCCAGCATTTT
NA	TRBV6-5	TRBJ1-3	TRBD1	CASSPPGGSGNTIYF	TGTGCCAGCAGTCCCCCAGGGGGCTCTGGAAACACCATATATTTT
NA	TRBV5-6	TRBJ2-5	TRBD1	CASRDRQETQYF	TGTGCCAGCAGGGACAGGCAAGAGACCCAGTACTTC
NA	TRBV7-2	TRBJ2-3	TRBD1	CASSYTGGYTDTQYF	TGTGCCAGCAGCTACACAGGGGGCTACACAGATACGCAGTATTTT
NA	TRBV7-2	TRBJ2-5	TRBD1	CASSLGTGYQETQYF	TGTGCCAGCAGCTTAGGGACAGGGTACCAAGAGACCCAGTACTTC
NA	TRBV13	TRBJ2-7	NA	CASSLFREIRAYEQYF	TGTGCCAGCAGCTTATTCCGGGAGATAAGGGCTTACGAGCAGTACTTC
once	TRBV28	TRBJ2-4	NA	CASRTRKADIAKNIQYF	TGTGCCAGCCGGACCCGTAAAGCGGATATAGCCAAAAACATTCAGTACTTC
NA	TRBV6-4	TRBJ2-3	NA	CASRTGTRSTDTQYF	TGTGCCAGCAGAACTGGGACTCGAAGCACAGATACGCAGTATTTT
NA	TRBV11-3	TRBJ2-1	NA	CASSLANAGSSYNEQFF	TGTGCCAGCAGCTTGGCTAATGCGGGAAGCTCCTACAATGAGCAGTTCTTC
NA	TRBV6-5	TRBJ2-3	NA	CASSARESTDTQYF	TGTGCCAGCAGCGCCAGGGAAAGCACAGATACGCAGTATTTT
few	TRBV9	TRBJ1-1	NA	CASSLRTAGTEAFF	TGTGCCAGCAGCCTCCGGACTGCGGGGACTGAAGCTTTCTTT
NA	TRBV5-1	TRBJ2-5	NA	CASSLGTRETQYF	TGCGCCAGCAGCTTGGGAACTCGGGAGACCCAGTACTTC
few	TRBV18	TRBJ2-7	NA	CASSPGILGSEQYF	TGTGCCAGCTCACCGGGGATCCTGGGGAGCGAGCAGTACTTC